The following is a T cell receptor beta chain sequence with its context. The antigen is unknown. Germline loops: CDR1 GTSNPN, CDR2 SVGIG (reference sequence). V dropped 1 base and J dropped 3; count of bases not matched to a gene: 2. This CDR3 region has 14 residues. This specimen belongs to a study of T cell repertoires in ileal Crohn's disease. Study-level findings and limits: Clonality above 26.8% at surgery always came with endoscopic recurrence. Compared with CD4 T cells, sorted CD8 cells carried more expanded clones.

TCRdb's table, derived via immunoSEQ multiplex PCR, lists solely in-frame clones and lacks some. The sample has 6,000 to 7,500 clones, 70% to 85% seen once; the top ten hold around 8.1%. The clonotype comes from an adult with Crohn's disease. Sequenced sample: ileal tissue. V gene TRBV30 combines with J gene TRBJ2-2, with 7 bases aligning to TRBD2. CDR3 loop: CAWSGGGYTGELFF. The DNA for the CDR3 is TGTGCCTGGAGTGGGGGGGGGTACACCGGGGAGCTGTTTTTT.